Reported below is one TCR beta chain. The repertoire was sequenced with immunoSEQ multiplex PCR; TCRdb's copy has only in-frame clones and lacks some. The repertoire consists of hundreds of thousands of clones, with roughly nine tenths occurring once and the leading ten covering over 1%. The sample belongs to a study of blood T cell repertoires in COVID-19. Study-level information: The United States, Italy and Spain provided the acute and convalescent COVID-19 samples. Nucleic acid was either cDNA or gDNA, and it came from T cells, B-cell-depleted T cells, or PBMCs.

The length of the CDR3 is 17 residues. Germline V lookup: CDR1 SGHTS, CDR2 YDEGEE. The V segment lost 5 bases and the J segment 0 bases; nucleotides outside the gene matches: 9. Material: peripheral blood. This TCR came from a man in his forties with acute or convalescent COVID-19. The chain combines TRBV5-8 with TRBJ1-2; 11 positions match TRBD1. The CDR3 reads CASSPRDRGTANYGYTF. CDR3 nucleotides: TGTGCCAGCAGTCCTCGGGACAGGGGGACTGCTAACTATGGCTACACCTTC.